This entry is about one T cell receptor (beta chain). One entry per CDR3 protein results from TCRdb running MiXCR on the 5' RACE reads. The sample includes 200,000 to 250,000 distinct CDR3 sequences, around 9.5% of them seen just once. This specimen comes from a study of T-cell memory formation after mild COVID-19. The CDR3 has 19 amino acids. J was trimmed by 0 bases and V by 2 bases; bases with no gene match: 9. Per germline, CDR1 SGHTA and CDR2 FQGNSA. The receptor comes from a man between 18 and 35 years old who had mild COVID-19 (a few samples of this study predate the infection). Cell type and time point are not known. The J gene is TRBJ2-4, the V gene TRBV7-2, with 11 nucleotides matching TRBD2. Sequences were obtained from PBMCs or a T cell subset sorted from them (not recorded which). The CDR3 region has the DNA TGTGCCAGCAGCTTATTTACTAGCGGGGGCCCGCTAGCCAAAAACATTCAGTACTTC. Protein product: CASSLFTSGGPLAKNIQYF.